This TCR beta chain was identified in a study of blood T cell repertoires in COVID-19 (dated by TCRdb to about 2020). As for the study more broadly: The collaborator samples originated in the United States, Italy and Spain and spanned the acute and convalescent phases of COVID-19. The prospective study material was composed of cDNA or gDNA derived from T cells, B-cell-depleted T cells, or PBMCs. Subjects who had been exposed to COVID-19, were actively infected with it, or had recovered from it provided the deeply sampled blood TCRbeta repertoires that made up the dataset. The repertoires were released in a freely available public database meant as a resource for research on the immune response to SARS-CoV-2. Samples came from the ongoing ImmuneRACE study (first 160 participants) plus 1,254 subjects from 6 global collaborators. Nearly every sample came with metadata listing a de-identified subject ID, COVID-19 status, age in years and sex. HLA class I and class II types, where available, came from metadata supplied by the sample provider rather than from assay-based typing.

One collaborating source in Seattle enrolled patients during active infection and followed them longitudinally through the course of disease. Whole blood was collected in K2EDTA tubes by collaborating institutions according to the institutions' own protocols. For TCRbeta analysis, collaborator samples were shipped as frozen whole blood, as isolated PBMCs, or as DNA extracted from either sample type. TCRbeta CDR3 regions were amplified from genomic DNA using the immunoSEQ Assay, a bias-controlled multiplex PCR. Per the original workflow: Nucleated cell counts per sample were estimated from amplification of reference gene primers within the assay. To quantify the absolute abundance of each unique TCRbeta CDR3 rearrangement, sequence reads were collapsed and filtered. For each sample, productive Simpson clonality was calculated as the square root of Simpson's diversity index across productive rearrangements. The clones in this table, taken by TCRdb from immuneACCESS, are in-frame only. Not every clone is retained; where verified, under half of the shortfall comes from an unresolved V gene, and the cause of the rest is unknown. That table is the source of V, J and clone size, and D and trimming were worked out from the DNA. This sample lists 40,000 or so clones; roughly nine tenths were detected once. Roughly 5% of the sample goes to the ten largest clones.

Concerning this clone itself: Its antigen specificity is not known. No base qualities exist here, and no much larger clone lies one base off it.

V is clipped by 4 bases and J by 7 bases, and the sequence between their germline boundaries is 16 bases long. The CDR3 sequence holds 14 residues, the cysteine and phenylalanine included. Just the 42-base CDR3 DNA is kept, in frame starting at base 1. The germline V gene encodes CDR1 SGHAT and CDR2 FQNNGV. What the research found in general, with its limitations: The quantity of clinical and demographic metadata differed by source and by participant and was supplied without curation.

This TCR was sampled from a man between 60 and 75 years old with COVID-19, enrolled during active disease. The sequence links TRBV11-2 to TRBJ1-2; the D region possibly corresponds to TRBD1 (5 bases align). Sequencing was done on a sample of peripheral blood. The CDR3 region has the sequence CASSWEGRGGGYTF. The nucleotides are TGTGCCAGCAGCTGGGAGGGAAGGGGAGGTGGCTACACCTTC.